This entry is about one T cell receptor (beta chain). This entry belongs to a study of blood T cell repertoires in COVID-19. Background on the study: The samples span acute and convalescent COVID-19 from the United States, Italy and Spain. T cells, B-cell-depleted T cells, or PBMCs supplied cDNA or gDNA.

Sequencing was performed with immunoSEQ multiplex PCR; in TCRdb, only in-frame clones are kept and a portion is missing. The sample yields under 450,000 clones, roughly four fifths seen once. This study enrolled people aged 18 to 89 from about 26 US geographic areas. Participant-reported clinical history was the basis for cohort assignment. This clonotype was sampled from a woman aged 45 to 65 who had recovered from COVID-19. The sequencing input was PBMCs or T cells enriched from blood (not recorded which).

CDR3 amino acids: CASSQDLSGGSYNEQFF. The CDR3 region has the DNA TGTGCCAGCAGCCAAGATTTGAGCGGGGGGTCGTACAATGAGCAGTTCTTC. The chain has TRBV3-1 (or the pseudogene TRBV3-2) and TRBJ2-1, with 9 bases lining up with TRBD2. The CDR3 extends over 17 amino acids. Germline V gives CDR1 LGHDT, CDR2 YNNKEL (reference sequence). The V and J ends lost 0 bases and 4 bases, in that order; junction bases with no gene match: 7.